This T cell receptor beta chain comes out of a study of T cell responses to AZD1222 COVID-19 vaccine. Clones were read by immunoSEQ multiplex PCR, and TCRdb kept only the in-frame ones, dropping some. The repertoire holds 150,000 to 200,000 clones, about nine tenths seen once, with 2.6% in the top ten. V was cut by 5 bases and J by 7 bases, with 14 bases left in between. Germline loops: CDR1 LGHDT, CDR2 YNNKEL (reference sequence). The CDR3 length is 13 residues. This chain links TRBV3-1 (or the pseudogene TRBV3-2) with TRBJ1-1, with D perhaps TRBD1 (5 bases). Sample: peripheral blood, taken on day 0 of AZD1222 vaccination. This TCR came from an adult in good health. Written as DNA, the CDR3 is TGTGCCAGCAGCTTCAGGGAAGGGGTTGAAGCTTTCTTT. This codes for CASSFREGVEAFF.